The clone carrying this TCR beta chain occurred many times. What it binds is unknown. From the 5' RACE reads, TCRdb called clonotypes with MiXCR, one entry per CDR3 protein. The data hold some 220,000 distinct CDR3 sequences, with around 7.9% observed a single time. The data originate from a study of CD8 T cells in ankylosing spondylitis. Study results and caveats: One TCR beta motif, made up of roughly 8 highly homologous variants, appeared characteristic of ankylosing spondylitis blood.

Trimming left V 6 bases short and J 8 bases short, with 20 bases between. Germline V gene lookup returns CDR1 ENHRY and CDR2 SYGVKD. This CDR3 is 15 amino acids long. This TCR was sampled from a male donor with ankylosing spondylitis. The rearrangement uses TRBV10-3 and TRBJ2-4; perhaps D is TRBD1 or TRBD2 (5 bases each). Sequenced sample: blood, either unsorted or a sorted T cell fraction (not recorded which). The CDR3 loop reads CAISADRRMGDIQYF. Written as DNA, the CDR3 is TGTGCCATCAGCGCCGACCGCCGCATGGGGGACATTCAGTACTTC.